The 30 T cell receptor beta chains reported below all come from one sample, sequenced in a study of neurological immune-mediated disorders. Using its own MiXCR run on the 5' RACE reads, TCRdb lists one record per CDR3 protein. This sample carries more than 35,000 distinct CDR3 sequences, under 13% of them seen once, and the ten largest clones take about 6.6%. Input material: PBMCs. These receptors all come from a woman in her thirties with HTLV-1-associated myelopathy (HAM/TSP).

This clonotype has a count of ten or more. This chain uses TRBV20-1 with TRBJ1-5; no clear D. Germline V gives CDR1 DFQATT, CDR2 SNEGSKA (reference sequence). CDR3 length equals 12 residues. V was cut by 5 bases and J by 7 bases, with 12 bases left in between. CDR3 coding DNA: TGCAGTGCTCTAGGGTTTGGCCAGCCCCAGCATTTT. Translation gives CSALGFGQPQHF.

This clonotype was counted many times. The chain uses TRBV28 and TRBJ2-1; 9 nucleotides match TRBD2. In germline, CDR1 is MDHEN, CDR2 SYDVKM. The J segment lost 9 bases and the V segment lost 6 bases, leaving 9 bases of the junction unmatched. CDR3 length equals 14 residues. The CDR3 region has the DNA TGTGCCAGCAGCGTCGGCGGGGGGGCAGCTGAGCAGTTCTTC. Translation: CASSVGGGAAEQFF.

This clonotype was seen many times. The chain recombines TRBV5-1 with TRBJ2-5, with TRBD1 identical over 8 bases. Germline loops: CDR1 SGHRS, CDR2 YFSETQ. This CDR3 has 14 residues. V trimming: 3 bases; J trimming: 3 bases; junction bases outside the gene matches: 4. CDR3 residues: CASSSGTGEETQYF. The CDR3 region has the DNA TGCGCCAGCAGCTCCGGGACAGGAGAAGAGACCCAGTACTTC.

In its sample, this clonotype was seen many times. The chain is built from TRBV3-1 and TRBJ1-1; D possibly corresponds to TRBD1 (6 bases). V was trimmed by 1 base and J by 5 bases, leaving 11 bases between them. The CDR3 covers 14 residues. Germline CDR1 and CDR2: LGHDT and YNNKEL (reference sequence). The DNA for the CDR3 is TGTGCCAGCAGCCAAGGCAGGGGACAAACTGAAGCTTTCTTT. This translates into CASSQGRGQTEAFF.

This clonotype was counted only a few times. The V call is TRBV5-1, the J call TRBJ2-7; D is undetermined. Germline CDR1 SGHRS, CDR2 YFSETQ. V lost 5 bases to trimming and J lost 3 bases, with 9 bases between them. The CDR3 covers 12 residues. In DNA form, the CDR3 reads TGCGCCAGCAGTATGGGTGGCTACGAGCAGTACTTC. Translation gives CASSMGGYEQYF.

This clonotype was observed many times. V and J are TRBV12-3 or TRBV12-4 and TRBJ2-4, with D perhaps matching TRBD1 (5 bases). V lost 5 bases and J lost 5, with 16 bases in between. The CDR3 runs to 15 residues. CDR3 sequence reads: CASSRPGPVQNIQYF. In nucleotides, the CDR3 is TGTGCCAGCAGTAGGCCAGGGCCTGTTCAAAACATTCAGTACTTC.

This clonotype was recorded many times. This chain uses TRBV20-1 with TRBJ2-2; the match to TRBD2 covers 16 bases. The length of the CDR3 is 19 residues. The ends lost 3 bases at V and 5 bases at J; junction bases unmatched: 12. CDR1 and CDR2 from the germline V gene are DFQATT and SNEGSKA (reference sequence). CDR3 bases: TGCAGTGCTAGTTCTGGGACTAGCGGGGGGGCGTGGCGGACCGGGGAGCTGTTTTTT. Translated, it gives CSASSGTSGGAWRTGELFF.

This clonotype was detected only once. V usage is TRBV20-1 and J usage is TRBJ1-2, with 9 bases lining up with TRBD1. Germline V gene sequence: CDR1 DFQATT, CDR2 SNEGSKA (reference sequence). Germline trimming cut 5 bases from V and 4 bases from J; bases unmatched to any gene: 2. The CDR3 contains 12 residues. CDR3: CSAAQGAYGYTF. CDR3 DNA: TGCAGTGCTGCACAGGGGGCCTATGGCTACACCTTC.

In this sample, this clonotype turned up many times. The V gene is TRBV5-1, the J gene TRBJ2-1; 7 nucleotides agree with TRBD1. The length of the CDR3 is 14 residues. The V gene end was trimmed by 3 bases and the J gene end by 5 bases; junction bases not matched to a gene: 5. Germline CDR1 is SGHRS and CDR2 is YFSETQ. In nucleotides, the CDR3 is TGCGCCAGCAGCTGGTCTGGGACAGACAATGAGCAGTTCTTC. This encodes CASSWSGTDNEQFF.

The gene calls are TRBV5-5 and TRBJ1-2; D unclear. This CDR3 contains 12 residues. Germline lookup yields CDR1 SGHKS and CDR2 YYEKEE (reference sequence). V was cut by 7 bases and J by 9 bases, with 16 bases left in between. The CDR3 is CASAPKGTSYTF. For the CDR3, the DNA is TGTGCCAGCGCCCCGAAGGGTACGAGCTACACCTTC.

The table lists this clonotype with many counts. This chain joins TRBV5-1 and TRBJ2-1; the match to TRBD2 covers 10 bases. The CDR3 length is 15 residues. Germline lookup yields CDR1 SGHRS and CDR2 YFSETQ. The V segment lost 7 bases and the J segment 10 bases; nucleotides outside the gene matches: 14. The CDR3 sequence: CASVAPGLATREQFF. CDR3 nucleotides: TGCGCCAGCGTGGCTCCGGGACTAGCGACCCGGGAGCAGTTCTTC.

This clonotype was observed at least ten times. The rearrangement links TRBV24-1 to TRBJ2-7, with TRBD1 matching 8 bases. The V and J ends lost 0 bases and 1 base, in that order; junction bases with no gene match: 7. Germline V CDR1 and CDR2: KGHDR, SFDVKD. The CDR3 has 17 residues. The chain's CDR3 is CATSDLRKDRVSYEQYF. For the CDR3, the DNA is TGTGCCACCAGTGATTTGCGGAAGGACAGGGTTTCCTACGAGCAGTACTTC.

The sample holds many counts of this clonotype. The chain links TRBV5-6 to TRBJ2-2; D may be TRBD1 (5 bases). The V end was cut by 0 bases, the J end by 2 bases, with 8 bases between. Germline CDR1 reads SGHDT; CDR2 reads YYEEEE. CDR3 length: 15 amino acids. In DNA form, the CDR3 reads TGTGCCAGCAGCTTGGGGGGCGGAAACACCGGGGAGCTGTTTTTT. Protein: CASSLGGGNTGELFF.

This clonotype appeared many times. The chain combines TRBV10-2 with TRBJ1-1; unclear D gene. Germline CDR1 WSHSY, CDR2 SAAADI. Deletions cut 7 bases from V and 0 bases from J, with 9 bases between. The CDR3 consists of 13 residues. The CDR3 DNA follows: TGCGCCAGCACCCGAGACATGAACACTGAAGCTTTCTTT. Translated, it gives CASTRDMNTEAFF.

Judged by abundance, this clonotype is medium-sized. The J gene is TRBJ2-3, the V gene TRBV2; TRBD1 matches 7 bases. Germline CDR1 and CDR2: SNHLY and FYNNEI. J lost 3 bases, V lost 7 bases, and 10 bases had no gene match. This CDR3 is built from 15 residues. The CDR3 nucleotides are TGTGCCAGCAAATTCGGGACAGTCAGAACAGATACGCAGTATTTT. This codes for CASKFGTVRTDTQYF. Full variable domain (outside the CDR3, taken from reference TRBV2 and TRBJ2-3): EPEVTQTPSHQVTQMGQEVILRCVPISNHLYFYWYRQILGQKVEFLVSFYNNEISEKSEIFDDQFSVERPDGSNFTLKIRSTKLEDSAMYFCASKFGTVRTDTQYFGPGTRLTVL.

This clonotype was counted at least ten times. The chain is built from TRBV5-1 and TRBJ1-1; TRBD1 is a possible D gene (5 bases). Per germline, CDR1 SGHRS and CDR2 YFSETQ. Trimming took 1 base from V and 1 from J, leaving 11 bases between them. The CDR3 extends over 15 amino acids. This CDR3 is CASSLNQGGNTEAFF. The CDR3 DNA reads TGCGCCAGCAGCTTGAACCAGGGCGGGAACACTGAAGCTTTCTTT.

This clonotype has only one observation. The chain couples TRBV20-1 to TRBJ1-5; D unclear. Germline CDR1 DFQATT, CDR2 SNEGSKA (reference sequence). Trimming removed 4 bases at V and 11 bases at J, with 15 bases between. This CDR3 has 12 amino acids. CDR3 DNA sequence: TGCAGTGCTATTCACAGAAATCGGACCCAGCATTTT. This sequence encodes CSAIHRNRTQHF.

In its sample, this clonotype was seen many times. The rearrangement joins TRBV5-1 to TRBJ2-3; a weak D match, TRBD1 (5 bases). The CDR3 runs to 14 residues. The V and J ends lost 3 bases and 2 bases respectively, with 10 bases between them. The germline gives CDR1 SGHRS, CDR2 YFSETQ. The CDR3: CASSSRTPTDTQYF. In DNA, the CDR3 is TGCGCCAGCAGCTCCCGGACACCCACAGATACGCAGTATTTT.

This clonotype is medium-sized. This chain links TRBV20-1 with TRBJ2-1; weak D call: TRBD2 (5 bases). Germline CDR1 is DFQATT and CDR2 is SNEGSKA (reference sequence). The germline V and J ends were trimmed by 3 bases and 0 bases, with 15 bases remaining between them. There are 16 residues in the CDR3. The CDR3 nucleotides read TGCAGTGCTAGTCCGCGGAGGCTGGCCTCCTACAATGAGCAGTTCTTC. Translating gives CSASPRRLASYNEQFF.

This clonotype was recorded many times. This sequence joins TRBV20-1 and TRBJ2-1, with 11 nucleotides matching TRBD2. CDR3 length: 15 residues. The J segment lost 5 bases and the V segment lost 6 bases, leaving 9 bases of the junction unmatched. Germline V gives CDR1 DFQATT, CDR2 SNEGSKA (reference sequence). CDR3 sequence: CSAPTSGAEDNEQFF. CDR3 in DNA: TGCAGTGCCCCGACTAGCGGGGCGGAAGACAATGAGCAGTTCTTC.

This clonotype was seen ten or more times. This sequence may be a read error, since a much larger clone differs from it by one base. The chain links TRBV5-8 to TRBJ2-7; D is unclear. The CDR3 spans 12 residues. CDR1 and CDR2 from the germline V gene are SGHTS and YDEGEE. The CDR3 DNA follows: TGTGTCAGCAGCCCGAGCTCCTACGAGCAGTACTTC. Translation: CVSSPSSYEQYF.

This clonotype was counted at least ten times. In DNA form, the CDR3 reads TGTGCCAGCAGTTTATTCCCGAGGGACAGGGGGCTTTCACCCCTCCACTTT. As protein: CASSLFPRDRGLSPLHF. This chain uses TRBV27 with TRBJ1-6; 12 nucleotides align to TRBD1. There are 17 residues in the CDR3. V was pared by 1 base and J by 9 bases, with 7 bases of the junction left unmatched. Germline CDR1 is MNHEY and CDR2 is SMNVEV (reference sequence).

This clonotype showed up many times. V gene TRBV5-1 combines with J gene TRBJ2-5, with D unresolved. Germline V gives CDR1 SGHRS, CDR2 YFSETQ. The CDR3 contains 14 residues. V was pared by 4 bases and J by 0 bases, with 10 bases between. This chain's CDR3 is CASSLGRYQETQYF. CDR3 nucleotides: TGCGCCAGCAGCCTCGGACGATACCAAGAGACCCAGTACTTC.

This clonotype was observed many times. CDR3 region: CSARDLGGRTDTQYF. CDR3 DNA: TGCAGTGCTAGAGATTTGGGGGGTCGCACAGATACGCAGTATTTT. The rearrangement links TRBV20-1 to TRBJ2-3; TRBD2 might be the D (6 bases). Trimming cost V 0 bases and J 1 base, with 11 bases left between them. This CDR3 contains 15 residues. From germline, CDR1 is DFQATT and CDR2 SNEGSKA (reference sequence).

This clonotype came up many times. The chain combines TRBV5-1 with TRBJ2-7, with 7 bases matching TRBD2. V shed 3 bases and J 6 bases; nucleotides not matched to a gene: 12. Germline V lookup: CDR1 SGHRS, CDR2 YFSETQ. The CDR3 is made up of 15 amino acids. The CDR3 here is CASSWGGTSSGEQYF. The DNA of the CDR3 is TGCGCCAGCAGCTGGGGGGGTACTTCGTCCGGCGAGCAGTACTTC.

Comments on this clonotype: The junction differs from germline at one of its ends, possibly a read error. The chain is built from TRBV5-1 and TRBJ1-5; the D gene is possibly TRBD1 (6 bases). Looked up from germline, CDR1 is SGHRS and CDR2 is YFSETQ. CDR3 length equals 14 residues. Here the CDR3 reads CASGQPYSNKPQHF. The CDR3 coding sequence is TGTGCCAGCGGACAGCCTTATAGCAATAAGCCCCAGCATTTT.

This clonotype was seen at least ten times. The genes are TRBV12-3 or TRBV12-4 and TRBJ1-2, with D maybe TRBD1 (5 bases). V was cut by 2 bases and J by 6 bases, with 16 bases left in between. The CDR3 contains 15 residues. The CDR3 bases are TGTGCCAGCAGTTTATGGCCAGGGATCGTGAATGGCTACACCTTC. Amino acids: CASSLWPGIVNGYTF.

Comment on this clonotype: The DNA is omitted, as the CDR3 cannot be located on it reliably, and the CDR3 follows TCRdb's listing. The chain joins TRBV11-2 to TRBJ2-7; TRBD2, the D gene given by the table, was not confirmed from the DNA. Germline values: CDR1 SGHAT, CDR2 FQNNGV. The CDR3 extends over 21 residues, inclusive of both ends. This chain's CDR3 is CASSFYICSARDSTATYEQYF.

This clonotype was detected ten times or more. The chain combines TRBV5-1 with TRBJ1-1; 7 nucleotides align to TRBD1. Germline V gene lookup returns CDR1 SGHRS and CDR2 YFSETQ. Unmatched junction bases numbered 7, after V lost 1 base and J lost 1 base. CDR3 length: 16 residues. The CDR3 here is CASSLRAGGSNTEAFF. In DNA, the CDR3 is TGCGCCAGCAGCTTGCGGGCAGGGGGATCGAACACTGAAGCTTTCTTT.

The sample holds many counts of this clonotype. The gene calls are TRBV20-1 and TRBJ1-2; tentatively, D is TRBD1 (5 bases). Germline V gives CDR1 DFQATT, CDR2 SNEGSKA (reference sequence). V was clipped by 5 bases and J by 4 bases, with 17 bases between them. This CDR3 contains 14 residues. CDR3 in DNA: TGCAGTGCTCCAGGGAAAGGACGGGCCTATGGCTACACCTTC. Amino acids: CSAPGKGRAYGYTF.